The 30 T cell receptor beta chains below come from one sample, sequenced in a study of a mutant IDH1 vaccine in newly diagnosed glioma. Profiling relied on immunoSEQ multiplex PCR, and the TCRdb table lists in-frame clones only, not all of them. The table lists tens of thousands of clones, roughly 82% of them singletons. Described time point: baseline, week 1 (first vaccination visit). Described treatment: pre-vaccination baseline after standard-of-care therapy. The sequences come from PBMCs, collected from a glioma patient treated with radiotherapy, temozolomide or both. The receptors here all came from a man aged 30-40 years with glioma.

The rearrangement uses TRBV19 and TRBJ2-2; 7 bases map to TRBD2. V lost 1 base to trimming and J lost 14 bases; unmatched junction nucleotides: 7. The CDR3 length is 13 residues. The V gene's germline CDR1 is LNHDA and CDR2 SQIVND (reference sequence). CDR3 in amino acids: CASSIGRLADLFF. CDR3 sequence (DNA): TGTGCCAGTAGTATAGGTCGACTAGCCGACCTGTTTTTT.

This clone was picked up a small number of times. The chain combines TRBV28 with TRBJ1-5; D gene unclear. Trimming removed 6 bases at V and 4 bases at J, with 4 bases between. CDR1 and CDR2 (germline): MDHEN, SYDVKM. The CDR3 is made up of 11 amino acids. The CDR3 is CASSQNQPQHF. CDR3 sequence (DNA): TGTGCCAGCAGCCAAAATCAGCCCCAGCATTTT.

This clone appeared once. This chain joins TRBV7-6 and TRBJ2-7, with 7 bases aligning to TRBD1. J was trimmed by 2 bases and V by 1 base; bases with no gene match: 2. The germline V gene encodes CDR1 SGHVS and CDR2 FNYEAQ. This CDR3 has 14 amino acids. CDR3: CASSLGDSPYEQYF. As DNA, the CDR3 is TGTGCCAGCAGCTTAGGGGACAGCCCCTACGAGCAGTACTTC.

Only one count was recorded for this clone. In DNA form, the CDR3 reads TGCGCCAGCAGCGACGGATACTCTGGGGCCAACGTCCTGACTTTC. Its protein product is CASSDGYSGANVLTF. The V call is TRBV5-1, the J call TRBJ2-6, with unresolved D. The V gene's germline CDR1 is SGHRS and CDR2 YFSETQ. There are 15 residues in the CDR3. V lost 4 bases, J lost 0 bases, and 8 bases lay in between.

The chain recombines TRBV27 with TRBJ1-5; D might be TRBD1 (6 bases). CDR3 size: 16 residues. The germline V gene encodes CDR1 MNHEY and CDR2 SMNVEV (reference sequence). The V and J ends lost 0 bases and 5 bases respectively, with 14 bases between them. The CDR3 loop is CASSLSRAGVDQPQHF. In DNA form, the CDR3 reads TGTGCCAGCAGTTTATCGCGGGCAGGGGTCGATCAGCCCCAGCATTTT.

This chain links TRBV7-6 with TRBJ2-7; the D is unclear. V was clipped by 1 base and J by 0 bases, with 10 bases between them. The CDR3 totals 15 residues. Germline V gives CDR1 SGHVS, CDR2 FNYEAQ. CDR3 in amino acids: CASSLVGGSSYEQYF. CDR3 in DNA: TGTGCCAGCAGCTTAGTCGGCGGTAGCTCCTACGAGCAGTACTTC.

The chain couples TRBV2 to TRBJ2-1, with D perhaps matching TRBD2 (6 bases). Germline CDR1 is SNHLY and CDR2 is FYNNEI. This CDR3 has 15 residues. Trimming removed 8 bases at V and 0 bases at J, with 14 bases between. The DNA of the CDR3 is TGTGCCAGCCCCGGGGGAAGGGCCTCCTACAATGAGCAGTTCTTC. Its protein product is CASPGGRASYNEQFF.

The chain links TRBV4-1 to TRBJ1-4; D is perhaps TRBD1 (6 bases). With 2 bases removed from V and 6 bases from J, the gap between germline ends came to 16 bases. This CDR3 contains 16 residues. In germline, CDR1 is MGHRA, CDR2 YSYEKL. The CDR3 DNA reads TGCGCCAGCAGCCAACAGAGACAGGCCCTGGATGAAAAACTGTTTTTT. Amino acid sequence: CASSQQRQALDEKLFF.

The V and J genes are TRBV13 and TRBJ2-1; perhaps TRBD2 as D (6 bases). Between the trimmed V and J ends, which lost 2 bases and 8 bases, there was a span of 16 bases. Germline-derived CDR1 and CDR2 are PRHDT and FYEKMQ (reference sequence). CDR3 length: 15 residues. DNA of the CDR3: TGTGCCAGCAGCTTAATGGGCGGGATGGCGGATGAGCAGTTCTTC. Its protein is CASSLMGGMADEQFF.

Only a few counts were recorded for this clone. The V and J genes are TRBV11-3 and TRBJ2-1; TRBD2 matches 8 bases. This CDR3 has 16 residues. V trimming: 1 base; J trimming: 4 bases; junction bases outside the gene matches: 6. Germline V lookup: CDR1 SGHNT, CDR2 YENEEA. The CDR3 here is CASSLGLAGVYNEQFF. The CDR3 coding sequence is TGTGCCAGCAGCTTAGGGCTAGCGGGCGTTTACAATGAGCAGTTCTTC.

The chain joins TRBV7-2 to TRBJ2-7; the D gene is possibly TRBD2 (6 bases). The CDR3 is 14 residues long. CDR1 and CDR2 (germline): SGHTA, FQGNSA. Trimming stripped 1 base from V and 7 bases from J, with 14 bases between. CDR3 sequence: CASSLDYRDWEQYF. The CDR3 nucleotides are TGTGCCAGCAGCTTAGATTATCGGGACTGGGAGCAGTACTTC. The full variable domain, its missing parts supplied by reference TRBV7-2 and TRBJ2-7, is GAGVSQSPSNKVTEKGKDVELRCDPISGHTALYWYRQSLGQGLEFLIYFQGNSAPDKSGLPSDRFSAERTGGSVSTLTIQRTQQEDSAVYLCASSLDYRDWEQYFGPGTRLTVT.

The gene calls are TRBV30 and TRBJ2-7; TRBD1 matches 8 bases. The CDR3 extends over 13 amino acids. Germline CDR1 is GTSNPN and CDR2 is SVGIG (reference sequence). V gave up 3 bases and J gave up 7 bases; unmatched junction bases: 8. CDR3 coding DNA: TGTGCCTGGAGCATTAGGACAGGGCGGGAGCAGTACTTC. Translating it yields CAWSIRTGREQYF.

J is TRBJ2-3 and V is TRBV10-2; TRBD1 matches at 9 bases. This CDR3 spans 14 amino acids. Per germline, CDR1 WSHSY and CDR2 SAAADI. J was trimmed by 2 bases and V by 10 bases; bases with no gene match: 7. CDR3 amino acids: CANRDRELTDTQYF. For the CDR3, the DNA is TGCGCCAACAGGGACAGGGAACTCACAGATACGCAGTATTTT.

Concerning this clone itself: Additional DNA sequences in this sample encode the identical CDR3. The rearrangement joins TRBV5-1 to TRBJ1-3; D is ambiguous. The ends were cut back, 0 bases at V and 4 bases at J, with 8 bases in the middle. Germline V gene lookup returns CDR1 SGHRS and CDR2 YFSETQ. The CDR3 extends over 14 amino acids. DNA of the CDR3: TGCGCCAGCAGCTTGGGGGGATCCGGAAACACCATATATTTT. This codes for CASSLGGSGNTIYF.

The chain is built from TRBV6-5 and TRBJ2-3, with D tentatively TRBD2 (6 bases). The CDR3 has 13 residues. V lost 6 bases, J lost 0 bases, and 7 bases lay in between. CDR1 and CDR2 from the germline V gene are MNHEY and SVGAGI. CDR3 region: CASSGSSTDTQYF. CDR3 sequence (DNA): TGTGCCAGCAGCGGGAGCAGCACAGATACGCAGTATTTT.

The chain's CDR3 is CASSPSGNQPQHF. The CDR3 bases are TGTGCCAGCAGCCCGTCGGGCAATCAGCCCCAGCATTTT. The chain has TRBV7-3 and TRBJ1-5; D not resolved. Germline CDR1 reads SGHTA; CDR2 reads FQGTGA. Trimming pared 5 bases from V and 2 bases from J, leaving 7 bases between. This CDR3 is 13 amino acids long.

V usage is TRBV18 and J usage is TRBJ2-7; TRBD2 matches 10 bases. The CDR3 has 16 amino acids. After removal of 3 bases from V and 2 bases from J, the junction contained 7 bases not matched to a gene. Germline V gene data show CDR1 as KGHSH and CDR2 as LQKENI. CDR3 nucleotide sequence: TGTGCCAGCTCACCTCCTCTCAGCGGGAGGGCCTACGAGCAGTACTTC. Its protein product is CASSPPLSGRAYEQYF.

A single count supports this clone. As DNA, the CDR3 is TGTGCCACCAGCAAAGGAAGGGGGGAGCTGTTTTTT. Translated: CATSKGRGELFF. The V call is TRBV2, the J call TRBJ2-2; D remains unclear. The germline V gene encodes CDR1 SNHLY and CDR2 FYNNEI. The CDR3 runs 12 residues. Trimming cost V 10 bases and J 8 bases, with 14 bases left between them.

This clone was detected only once. DNA for the CDR3: TGTGCCAGCAGCCCCCGGACAGGGGTTCAGCCCCAGCATTTT. Its protein is CASSPRTGVQPQHF. This chain joins TRBV27 and TRBJ1-5, with 9 bases matching TRBD1. The CDR3 has 14 amino acids. Unmatched junction bases numbered 6, after V lost 6 bases and J lost 6 bases. Germline CDR1 and CDR2: MNHEY and SMNVEV (reference sequence).

The genes are TRBV5-6 and TRBJ1-2; D unclear. The CDR3 totals 13 residues. V gave up 1 base and J gave up 8 bases, with 12 bases separating them. Per germline, CDR1 SGHDT and CDR2 YYEEEE. DNA for the CDR3: TGTGCCAGCAGCTTGACGGGCCTCGGGGGCTACACCTTC. Translation: CASSLTGLGGYTF. The entire variable domain, with the rest obtained from reference TRBV5-6 and TRBJ1-2, is as follows: DAGVTQSPTHLIKTRGQQVTLRCSPKSGHDTVSWYQQALGQGPQFIFQYYEEEERQRGNFPDRFSGHQFPNYSSELNVNALLLGDSALYLCASSLTGLGGYTFGSGTRLTVV.

This rearrangement joins TRBV14 to TRBJ2-7; possibly TRBD1 for D (5 bases). The length of the CDR3 is 14 residues. V was trimmed by 0 bases and J by 2 bases, leaving 8 bases between them. The germline CDR1 and CDR2 sequences are SGHDN and FVKESK. DNA of the CDR3: TGTGCCAGCAGCCAAGAGACAGATACCTACGAGCAGTACTTC. As protein: CASSQETDTYEQYF.

The chain recombines TRBV7-2 with TRBJ1-1, with D possibly being TRBD1 (5 bases). Trimming shortened V by 0 bases and J by 2 bases, and 13 bases separated the two germline ends. CDR1 and CDR2 from the germline V gene are SGHTA and FQGNSA. The CDR3 has 16 residues. This chain's CDR3 is CASSLAGEGLNTEAFF. The CDR3 coding sequence is TGTGCCAGCAGCTTAGCAGGAGAGGGACTAAACACTGAAGCTTTCTTT.

The chain joins TRBV15 to TRBJ1-5; 11 nucleotides agree with TRBD1. The V segment lost 3 bases and the J segment 0 bases; nucleotides outside the gene matches: 7. Per germline, CDR1 LNHNV and CDR2 YYDKDF (reference sequence). This CDR3 comprises 18 residues. The CDR3 coding sequence is TGTGCCACCAGCAGCGGGACAGGGGGGGACTATAGCAATCAGCCCCAGCATTTT. Amino acids: CATSSGTGGDYSNQPQHF.

The chain employs TRBV5-1 and TRBJ2-5; TRBD2 matches 12 bases. J lost 2 bases, V lost 4 bases, and 3 bases had no gene match. The CDR3 contains 15 residues. Germline-derived CDR1 and CDR2 are SGHRS and YFSETQ. The CDR3 DNA follows: TGCGCCAGCAGCCCCGGACTAGCGGGGCAAGAGACCCAGTACTTC. This gives the protein CASSPGLAGQETQYF.

The genes are TRBV4-3 and TRBJ1-4; the D gene is possibly TRBD1 (6 bases). Germline CDR1 and CDR2: LGHNA and YSLEER. The V end lost 4 bases, the J end lost 0 bases, and 12 bases lay between the germline ends. This CDR3 region has 16 residues. Here the CDR3 DNA reads TGCGCCAGCAGCCGGCAAGGGGGACCAACTAATGAAAAACTGTTTTTT. It codes for CASSRQGGPTNEKLFF.

Here the CDR3 DNA reads TGTGCCAGCAGCGTAGATGTGGGGGACAGCGAGATCTATGGCTACACCTTC. This codes for CASSVDVGDSEIYGYTF. The chain has TRBV9 and TRBJ1-2; 7 bases are shared with TRBD1. The CDR3 is 17 residues long. V was clipped by 0 bases and J by 4 bases; unmatched bases: 12. Per germline, CDR1 SGDLS and CDR2 YYNGEE.

The chain recombines TRBV29-1 with TRBJ2-1, with 8 bases aligning to TRBD1. The CDR3 consists of 12 residues. Trimming cost V 4 bases and J 10 bases; bases outside gene matches: 6. The germline gives CDR1 SQVTM, CDR2 ANQGSEA. CDR3 DNA: TGCAGCGTTGTTGACAGGGGCCGGGAGCAGTTCTTC. This encodes CSVVDRGREQFF.

V usage is TRBV4-1 and J usage is TRBJ2-1, with TRBD2 matching over 10 bases. Germline values: CDR1 MGHRA, CDR2 YSYEKL. Trimming removed 6 bases from V and 4 bases from J; junction bases left unmatched: 3. The CDR3 contains 14 residues. The CDR3 DNA follows: TGCGCCAGCAGGCGGACTAGCGGATACAATGAGCAGTTCTTC. Protein product: CASRRTSGYNEQFF.

The rearrangement uses TRBV28 and TRBJ2-7; 7 bases fit TRBD1. Germline-derived CDR1 and CDR2 are MDHEN and SYDVKM. This CDR3 spans 15 amino acids. After removal of 5 bases from V and 4 bases from J, the junction contained 11 bases not matched to a gene. The CDR3 region is CASSAPAGGIYEQYF. The DNA of the CDR3 is TGTGCCAGCAGTGCCCCTGCAGGGGGTATTTACGAGCAGTACTTC.

In this sample, this clone turned up a few times. V and J are TRBV5-1 and TRBJ2-7; D is unclear. V was shortened by 0 bases and J by 4 bases, with 5 bases between the two germline ends. Germline V gives CDR1 SGHRS, CDR2 YFSETQ. The CDR3 has 12 amino acids. CDR3 nucleotide sequence: TGCGCCAGCAGCTTGGACGGATACGAGCAGTACTTC. Protein sequence: CASSLDGYEQYF.